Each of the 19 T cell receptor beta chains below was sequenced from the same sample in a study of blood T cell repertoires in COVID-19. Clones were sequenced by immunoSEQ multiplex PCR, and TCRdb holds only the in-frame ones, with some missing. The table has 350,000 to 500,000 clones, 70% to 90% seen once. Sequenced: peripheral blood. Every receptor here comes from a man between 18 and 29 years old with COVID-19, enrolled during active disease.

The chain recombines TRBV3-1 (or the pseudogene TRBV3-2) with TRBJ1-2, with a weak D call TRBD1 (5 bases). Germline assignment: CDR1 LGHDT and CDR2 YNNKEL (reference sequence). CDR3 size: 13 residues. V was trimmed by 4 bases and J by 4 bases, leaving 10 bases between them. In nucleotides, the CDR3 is TGTGCCAGCAGCCCGATGACAGCCTATGGCTACACCTTC. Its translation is CASSPMTAYGYTF.

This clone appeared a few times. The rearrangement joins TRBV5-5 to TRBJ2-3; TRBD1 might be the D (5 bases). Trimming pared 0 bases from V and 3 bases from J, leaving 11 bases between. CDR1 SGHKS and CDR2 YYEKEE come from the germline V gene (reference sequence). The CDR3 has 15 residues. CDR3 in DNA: TGTGCCAGCAGCTTGGGCAGGGTCGGTACAGATACGCAGTATTTT. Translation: CASSLGRVGTDTQYF.

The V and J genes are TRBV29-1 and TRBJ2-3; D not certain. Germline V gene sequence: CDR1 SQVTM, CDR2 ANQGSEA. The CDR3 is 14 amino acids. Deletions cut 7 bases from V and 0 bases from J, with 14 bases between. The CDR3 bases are TGCAGCGCCCTTAGCCTTTTTAGCACAGATACGCAGTATTTT. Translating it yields CSALSLFSTDTQYF.

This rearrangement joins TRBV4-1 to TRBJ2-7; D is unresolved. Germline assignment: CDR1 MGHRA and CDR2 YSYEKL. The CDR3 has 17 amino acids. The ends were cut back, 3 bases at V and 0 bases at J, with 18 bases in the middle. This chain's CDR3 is CASSQLPALTGSYEQYF. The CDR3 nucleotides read TGCGCCAGCAGCCAGTTACCTGCACTTACCGGCTCCTACGAGCAGTACTTC.

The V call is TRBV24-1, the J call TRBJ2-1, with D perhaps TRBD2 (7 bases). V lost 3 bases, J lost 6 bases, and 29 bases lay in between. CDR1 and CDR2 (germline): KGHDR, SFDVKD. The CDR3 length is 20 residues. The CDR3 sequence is CATSDPPWGPTNRGANEQFF. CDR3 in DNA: TGTGCCACCAGTGATCCGCCTTGGGGACCCACAAACCGGGGGGCCAATGAGCAGTTCTTC.

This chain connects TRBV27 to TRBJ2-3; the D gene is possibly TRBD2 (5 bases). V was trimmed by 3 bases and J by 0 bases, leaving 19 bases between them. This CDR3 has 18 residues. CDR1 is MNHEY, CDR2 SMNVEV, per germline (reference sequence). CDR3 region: CASSFRGVGQPSTDTQYF. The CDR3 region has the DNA TGTGCCAGCAGTTTCCGGGGAGTTGGGCAGCCCAGCACAGATACGCAGTATTTT.

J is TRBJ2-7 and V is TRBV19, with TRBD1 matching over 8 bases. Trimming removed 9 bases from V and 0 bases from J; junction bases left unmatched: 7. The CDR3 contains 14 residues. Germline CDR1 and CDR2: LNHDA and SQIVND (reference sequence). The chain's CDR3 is CASATGQGSYEQYF. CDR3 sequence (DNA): TGTGCCAGCGCTACAGGACAGGGCTCCTACGAGCAGTACTTC.

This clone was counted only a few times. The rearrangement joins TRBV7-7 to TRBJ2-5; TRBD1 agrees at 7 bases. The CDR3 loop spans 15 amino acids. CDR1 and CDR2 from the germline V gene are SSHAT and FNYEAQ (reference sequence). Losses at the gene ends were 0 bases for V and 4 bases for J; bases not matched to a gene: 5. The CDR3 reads CASSLAPQGTETQYF. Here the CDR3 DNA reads TGTGCCAGCAGCTTAGCGCCACAGGGGACAGAGACCCAGTACTTC. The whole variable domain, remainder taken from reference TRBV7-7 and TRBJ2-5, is GAGVSQSPRYKVTKRGQDVTLRCDPISSHATLYWYQQALGQGPEFLTYFNYEAQPDKSGLPSDRFSAERPEGSISTLTIQRTEQRDSAMYRCASSLAPQGTETQYFGPGTRLLVL.

This CDR3 reads CASSFVGTGKTEAFF. As DNA, the CDR3 is TGTGCCAGTAGTTTCGTGGGGACAGGGAAAACTGAAGCTTTCTTT. The genes are TRBV19 and TRBJ1-1, with 9 bases aligning to TRBD1. CDR1 and CDR2 (germline): LNHDA, SQIVND (reference sequence). The CDR3 sequence is 15 residues long. The V gene end was trimmed by 5 bases and the J gene end by 5 bases; junction bases not matched to a gene: 9. Drawing the rest from reference TRBV19 and TRBJ1-1, the complete variable domain is DGGITQSPKYLFRKEGQNVTLSCEQNLNHDAMYWYRQDPGQGLRLIYYSQIVNDFQKGDIAEGYSVSREKKESFPLTVTSAQKNPTAFYLCASSFVGTGKTEAFFGQGTRLTVV.

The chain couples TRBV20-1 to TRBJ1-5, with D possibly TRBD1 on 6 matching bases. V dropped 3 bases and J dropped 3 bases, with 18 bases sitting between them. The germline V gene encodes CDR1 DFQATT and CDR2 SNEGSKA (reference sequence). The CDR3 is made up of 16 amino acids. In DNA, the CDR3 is TGCAGTGCTAGTAAGCAGGGGAAGGGTCTCAATCAGCCCCAGCATTTT. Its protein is CSASKQGKGLNQPQHF.

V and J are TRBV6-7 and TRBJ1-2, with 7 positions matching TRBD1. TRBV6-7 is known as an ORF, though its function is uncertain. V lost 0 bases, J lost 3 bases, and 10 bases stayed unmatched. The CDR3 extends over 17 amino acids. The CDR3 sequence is CASSYSTPGQSYYGYTF. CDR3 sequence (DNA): TGTGCCAGCAGTTACTCGACCCCGGGACAGAGTTACTATGGCTACACCTTC.

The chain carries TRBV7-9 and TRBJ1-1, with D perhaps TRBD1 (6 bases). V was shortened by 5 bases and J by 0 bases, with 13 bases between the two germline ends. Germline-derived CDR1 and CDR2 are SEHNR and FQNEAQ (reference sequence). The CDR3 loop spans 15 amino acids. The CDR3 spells CASSDPDSLNTEAFF. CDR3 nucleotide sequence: TGTGCCAGCAGCGACCCGGACAGTTTGAACACTGAAGCTTTCTTT.

The CDR3 DNA is TGCGCCAGCAGCTTGGATAGGGACACCCGGCAGCAGTTCTTC. Encoded protein: CASSLDRDTRQQFF. The chain links TRBV5-1 to TRBJ2-1, with D possibly TRBD1 on 6 matching bases. Germline values: CDR1 SGHRS, CDR2 YFSETQ. V shed 0 bases and J shed 11 bases, with 15 bases lying between them. This CDR3 is built from 14 residues.

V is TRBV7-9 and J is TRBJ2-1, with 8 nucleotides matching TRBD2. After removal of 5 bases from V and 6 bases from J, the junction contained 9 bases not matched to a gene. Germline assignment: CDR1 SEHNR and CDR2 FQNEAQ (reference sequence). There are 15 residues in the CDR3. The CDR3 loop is CASSRSGGHVNEQFF. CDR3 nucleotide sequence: TGTGCCAGCAGCCGGAGCGGGGGCCACGTCAATGAGCAGTTCTTC.

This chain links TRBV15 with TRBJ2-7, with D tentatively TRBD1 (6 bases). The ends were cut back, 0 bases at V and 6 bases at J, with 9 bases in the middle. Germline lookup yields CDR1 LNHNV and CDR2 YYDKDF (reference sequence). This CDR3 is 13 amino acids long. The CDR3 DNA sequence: TGTGCCACCAGCAGAGAGGCAGGGGTCGAGCAGTACTTC. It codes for CATSREAGVEQYF.

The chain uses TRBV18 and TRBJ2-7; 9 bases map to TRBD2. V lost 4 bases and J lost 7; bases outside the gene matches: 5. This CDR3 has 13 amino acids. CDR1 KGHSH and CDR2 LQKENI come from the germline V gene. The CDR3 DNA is TGTGCCAGCTCACTAGCGGGAGTTGGAGAGCAGTACTTC. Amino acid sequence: CASSLAGVGEQYF.

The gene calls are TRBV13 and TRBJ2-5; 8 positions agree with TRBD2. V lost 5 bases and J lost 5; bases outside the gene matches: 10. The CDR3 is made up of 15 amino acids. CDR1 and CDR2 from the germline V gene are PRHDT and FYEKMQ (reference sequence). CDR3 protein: CASSGSGRASETQYF. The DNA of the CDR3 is TGTGCCAGCAGCGGGAGCGGGAGAGCTTCGGAGACCCAGTACTTC.

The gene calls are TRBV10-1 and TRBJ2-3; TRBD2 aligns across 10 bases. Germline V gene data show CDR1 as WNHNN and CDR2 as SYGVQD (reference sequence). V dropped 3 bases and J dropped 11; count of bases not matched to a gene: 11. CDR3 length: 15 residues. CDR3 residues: CASSEGTSGTGMQYF. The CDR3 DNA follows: TGCGCCAGCAGTGAAGGAACTAGCGGGACCGGAATGCAGTATTTT.

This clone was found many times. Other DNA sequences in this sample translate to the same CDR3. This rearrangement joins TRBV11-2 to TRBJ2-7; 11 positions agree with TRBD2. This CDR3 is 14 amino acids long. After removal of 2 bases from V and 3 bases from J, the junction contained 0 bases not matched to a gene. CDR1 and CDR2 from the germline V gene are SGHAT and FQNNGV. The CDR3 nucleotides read TGTGCCAGCAGCTTAACTAGCGGGAGCTACGAGCAGTACTTC. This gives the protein CASSLTSGSYEQYF.